Presented here are 10 T cell receptor beta chains from one specimen sequenced in a study of OX40 agonist ivuxolimab in advanced cancers. Assay: immunoSEQ multiplex PCR; the TCRdb copy retains only in-frame clones and omits some. The sample has around 50,000 clones, approximately 71% seen once. The input for sequencing was CD4+ or CD8+ T cells sorted from blood, taken in a trial of the OX40 agonist ivuxolimab. The receptor source for this set is an adult with an advanced solid tumor such as melanoma, head and neck, liver or kidney cancer.

The rearrangement links TRBV21-1 to TRBJ2-5; TRBD1 is taken as the D call from the table, unchecked against the DNA. TRBV21-1 is designated a pseudogene. The CDR3 sequence is 16 residues long. The CDR3 bases are TGTGCCAGCAGCGGACCCGGGACAGGGGGCCCGGAGACCCAGTACTTC. Amino acid sequence: CASSGPGTGGPETQYF.

The CDR3 DNA reads as TGTGCCAGCAGCCAAGACCCGGCGGGAGGGATCACCTACAATGAGCAGTTCTTC. This codes for CASSQDPAGGITYNEQFF. V usage is TRBV4-2 and J usage is TRBJ2-1; 9 bases match TRBD2. V lost 0 bases, J lost 2 bases, and 8 bases stayed unmatched. This CDR3 spans 18 amino acids. Germline CDR1 is LGHNA and CDR2 is YNFKEQ.

The chain links TRBV4-1 to TRBJ1-1, with a possible D match to TRBD1 (5 bases). The CDR3 runs to 14 residues. Trimming cost V 4 bases and J 1 base, with 10 bases left between them. The germline V gene encodes CDR1 MGHRA and CDR2 YSYEKL. The CDR3 is CASSLWGENTEAFF. The CDR3 DNA is TGCGCCAGCAGCCTGTGGGGGGAGAACACTGAAGCTTTCTTT.

J is TRBJ1-5 and V is TRBV7-2; 7 bases fit TRBD1. The CDR3 length is 16 residues. Germline CDR1 is SGHTA and CDR2 is FQGNSA. V gave up 5 bases and J gave up 1 base; unmatched junction bases: 8. The CDR3 region is CASSGNRGESNQPQHF. CDR3 sequence (DNA): TGTGCCAGCAGCGGCAACAGGGGCGAGAGCAATCAGCCCCAGCATTTT. The full variable domain, in which reference TRBV7-2 and TRBJ1-5 provide the parts outside the CDR3, is GAGVSQSPSNKVTEKGKDVELRCDPISGHTALYWYRQSLGQGLEFLIYFQGNSAPDKSGLPSDRFSAERTGGSVSTLTIQRTQQEDSAVYLCASSGNRGESNQPQHFGDGTRLSIL.

This chain joins TRBV27 and TRBJ1-1; 12 nucleotides line up with TRBD1. The CDR3 covers 12 residues. The ends lost 6 bases at V and 13 bases at J; junction bases unmatched: 6. In germline, CDR1 is MNHEY, CDR2 SMNVEV (reference sequence). The CDR3 loop reads CASRRGTGGNFF. DNA of the CDR3: TGTGCCAGCAGACGCGGGACAGGGGGCAATTTCTTT.

The chain recombines TRBV2 with TRBJ1-4; D is perhaps TRBD1 (5 bases). This CDR3 region has 14 residues. Germline V gene data show CDR1 as SNHLY and CDR2 as FYNNEI. Trimming stripped 4 bases from V and 2 bases from J, with 8 bases between. For the CDR3, the DNA is TGTGCCAGCAGTGCCGGGACCACTAATGAAAAACTGTTTTTT. It is translated as CASSAGTTNEKLFF.

This clone was recorded once. The chain uses TRBV20-1 and TRBJ2-1; unclear D gene. The germline CDR1 and CDR2 sequences are DFQATT and SNEGSKA (reference sequence). The V end was cut by 8 bases, the J end by 8 bases, with 13 bases between. CDR3 length: 11 amino acids. CDR3 region: CSPSRWDEQFF. CDR3 bases: TGCAGTCCCTCTCGGTGGGATGAGCAGTTCTTC.

This clone was detected a few times. V gene TRBV6-5 combines with J gene TRBJ1-2; maybe TRBD1 (5 bases). The CDR3 loop spans 11 amino acids. The germline V gene encodes CDR1 MNHEY and CDR2 SVGAGI. Between the trimmed V and J ends, which lost 10 bases and 2 bases, there was a span of 8 bases. The CDR3 sequence: CATRQNYGYTF. The CDR3, as DNA: TGTGCCACCCGACAGAACTATGGCTACACCTTC.

CDR3 sequence: CSVGTSGSTRYEQYF. DNA for the CDR3: TGCAGCGTTGGAACTAGCGGGAGTACGAGGTACGAGCAGTACTTC. This sequence joins TRBV29-1 and TRBJ2-5; 11 nucleotides agree with TRBD2. The tail of the sequence fits TRBJ2-7 better, so the J call may be wrong. The CDR3 contains 15 residues. Germline CDR1 reads SQVTM; CDR2 reads ANQGSEA.

The J gene is TRBJ1-2, the V gene TRBV5-1; D possibly corresponds to TRBD1 (5 bases). Germline assignment: CDR1 SGHRS and CDR2 YFSETQ. This CDR3 is built from 14 residues. V was clipped by 4 bases and J by 7 bases, with 17 bases between them. The CDR3 is CASSPGGAEGGYTF. For the CDR3, the DNA is TGCGCCAGCAGCCCGGGTGGGGCAGAGGGTGGCTACACCTTC. The full variable domain, completed using reference TRBV5-1 and TRBJ1-2, is KAGVTQTPRYLIKTRGQQVTLSCSPISGHRSVSWYQQTPGQGLQFLFEYFSETQRNKGNFPGRFSGRQFSNSRSEMNVSTLELGDSALYLCASSPGGAEGGYTFGSGTRLTVV.